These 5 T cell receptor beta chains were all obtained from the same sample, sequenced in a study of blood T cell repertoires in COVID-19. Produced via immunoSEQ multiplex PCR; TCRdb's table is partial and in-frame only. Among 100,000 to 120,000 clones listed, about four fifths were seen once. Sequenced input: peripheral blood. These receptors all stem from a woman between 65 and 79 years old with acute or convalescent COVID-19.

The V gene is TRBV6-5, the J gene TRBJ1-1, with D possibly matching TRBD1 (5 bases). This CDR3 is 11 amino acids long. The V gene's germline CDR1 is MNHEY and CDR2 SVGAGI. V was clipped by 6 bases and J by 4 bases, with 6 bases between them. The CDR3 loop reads CASRGVTEAFF. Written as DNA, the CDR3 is TGTGCCAGCAGAGGGGTCACTGAAGCTTTCTTT.

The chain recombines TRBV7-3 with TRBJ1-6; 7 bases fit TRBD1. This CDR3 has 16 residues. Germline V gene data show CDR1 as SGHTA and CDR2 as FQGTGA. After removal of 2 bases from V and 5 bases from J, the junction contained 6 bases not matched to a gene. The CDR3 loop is CASSLWAGGHNSPLHF. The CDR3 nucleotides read TGTGCCAGCAGCTTATGGGCAGGGGGACATAATTCACCCCTCCACTTT.

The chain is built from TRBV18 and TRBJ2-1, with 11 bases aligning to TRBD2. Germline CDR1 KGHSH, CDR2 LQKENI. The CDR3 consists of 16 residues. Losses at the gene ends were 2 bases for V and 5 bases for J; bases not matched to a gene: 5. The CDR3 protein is CASSPSASGGNNEQFF. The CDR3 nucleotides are TGTGCCAGCTCACCATCTGCTAGCGGGGGGAACAATGAGCAGTTCTTC.

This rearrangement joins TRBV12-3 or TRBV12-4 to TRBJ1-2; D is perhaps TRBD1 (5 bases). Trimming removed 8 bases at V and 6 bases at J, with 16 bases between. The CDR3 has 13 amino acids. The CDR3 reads CASRLGEGDGYTF. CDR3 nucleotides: TGTGCCAGCCGATTGGGGGAGGGCGATGGCTACACCTTC.

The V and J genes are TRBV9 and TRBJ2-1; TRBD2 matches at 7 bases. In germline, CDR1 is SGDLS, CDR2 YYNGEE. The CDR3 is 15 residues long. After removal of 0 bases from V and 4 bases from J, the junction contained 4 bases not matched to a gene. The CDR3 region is CASSVEAGRYNEQFF. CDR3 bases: TGTGCCAGCAGCGTAGAAGCGGGACGATACAATGAGCAGTTCTTC. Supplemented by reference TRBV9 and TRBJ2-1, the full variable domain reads DSGVTQTPKHLITATGQRVTLRCSPRSGDLSVYWYQQSLDQGLQFLIQYYNGEERAKGNILERFSAQQFPDLHSELNLSSLELGDSALYFCASSVEAGRYNEQFFGPGTRLTVL.